This T cell receptor beta chain derives from a study of T cells after yellow fever vaccination. For the study at large: By means of CD3, CD45RA, CCR7 and CD95, the EM, EMRA, CM and Tscm memory subsets were sorted.

This clonotype was observed at least ten times. TCRdb independently ran MiXCR on the 5' RACE reads; one entry per CDR3 protein. The table has 9,500 to 15,000 distinct CDR3 sequences, under 6% seen once. The CDR3 loop spans 13 amino acids. Per germline, CDR1 SGHTA and CDR2 FQGNSA. The V end was cut by 3 bases, the J end by 5 bases, with 10 bases between. The sequenced sample was PBMCs, either bulk or a sorted T-cell subset (CD4+, CD8+, memory, or dextramer-sorted; not recorded which), obtained on the day of the yellow fever booster vaccination. The TCR comes from a man between 25 and 39 years old who received the YFV17D yellow fever vaccine. The J gene is TRBJ2-5, the V gene TRBV7-2, with D perhaps TRBD1 (6 bases). The CDR3 DNA follows: TGTGCCAGCAGCTTTACAGGGCGGGAGACCCAGTACTTC. This translates into CASSFTGRETQYF. Full variable domain (outside the CDR3, taken from reference TRBV7-2 and TRBJ2-5): GAGVSQSPSNKVTEKGKDVELRCDPISGHTALYWYRQSLGQGLEFLIYFQGNSAPDKSGLPSDRFSAERTGGSVSTLTIQRTQQEDSAVYLCASSFTGRETQYFGPGTRLLVL.